The T cell receptor (beta chain) under discussion was sequenced for a study of liver allograft versus peripheral blood T cells. About the study: Transplanted livers and recipients' peripheral blood had their T cell receptor repertoires compared.

Germline values: CDR1 LGHNT, CDR2 FRNRAP. This CDR3 contains 13 residues. TCRdb re-called the reads with MiXCR, one entry per CDR3 protein. The data hold 8,600 or so distinct CDR3 sequences, with roughly a fifth observed a single time. This clonotype was recorded a few times. Antigen: not known. Whole-study findings and limits: Repertoires of T cell receptors in liver allografts reportedly differed from peripheral blood repertoires.

The sequence was collected from a human patient who had a liver transplant. Part of the T cell pool may stem from the graft donor. This chain joins TRBV12-5 and TRBJ1-2, with unresolved D. The chain's CDR3 is CASSFGVESGYTF. DNA of the CDR3: TGTGCCAGCAGTTTTGGGGTGGAGTCTGGCTACACCTTC.